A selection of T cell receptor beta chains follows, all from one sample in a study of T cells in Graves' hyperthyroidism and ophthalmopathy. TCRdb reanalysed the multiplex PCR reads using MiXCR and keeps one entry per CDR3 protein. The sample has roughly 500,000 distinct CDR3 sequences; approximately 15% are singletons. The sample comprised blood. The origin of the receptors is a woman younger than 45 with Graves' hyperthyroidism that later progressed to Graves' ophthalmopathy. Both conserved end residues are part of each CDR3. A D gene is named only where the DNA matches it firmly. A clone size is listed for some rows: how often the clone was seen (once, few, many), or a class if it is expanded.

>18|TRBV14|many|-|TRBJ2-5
CASSLLRTAGRLQETQYF
TGTGCCAGCAGCCTCCTAAGGACAGCGGGGCGATTACAAGAGACCCAGTACTTC
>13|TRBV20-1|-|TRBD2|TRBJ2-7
CSARTAGVVEQYF
TGCAGTGCTAGAACTGCGGGAGTCGTCGAGCAGTACTTC
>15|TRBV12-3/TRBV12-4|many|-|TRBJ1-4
CASSPDVATNEKLFF
TGTGCCAGCAGCCCGGACGTCGCAACTAATGAAAAACTGTTTTTT
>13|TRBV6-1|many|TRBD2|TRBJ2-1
CASRPGGGNEQFF
TGTGCCAGCAGGCCCGGGGGGGGCAATGAGCAGTTCTTC
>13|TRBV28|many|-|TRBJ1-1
CASLGYLNTEAFF
TGTGCCAGCTTGGGGTACCTGAACACTGAAGCTTTCTTT
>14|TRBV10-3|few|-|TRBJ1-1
CAISDLGGNTEAFF
TGTGCCATCAGTGACCTGGGTGGGAACACTGAAGCTTTCTTT
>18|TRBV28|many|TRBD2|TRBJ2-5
CASSPGLAGGQGQETQYF
TGTGCCAGCAGTCCCGGACTAGCGGGAGGGCAGGGGCAAGAGACCCAGTACTTC
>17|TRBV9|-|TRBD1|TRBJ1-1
CASSLGGAGYANTEAFF
TGTGCCAGCAGCCTAGGGGGCGCGGGGTATGCGAACACTGAAGCTTTCTTT
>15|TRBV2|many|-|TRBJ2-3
CASSAVGAPPDTQYF
TGTGCCAGCAGTGCGGTAGGGGCGCCCCCAGATACGCAGTATTTT
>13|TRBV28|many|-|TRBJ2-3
CASSVLSTDTQYF
TGTGCCAGCAGCGTGCTAAGCACAGATACGCAGTATTTT
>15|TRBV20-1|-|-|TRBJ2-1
CSARKVQSRVDEQFF
TGCAGTGCTAGAAAGGTTCAGAGTAGGGTCGATGAGCAGTTCTTC
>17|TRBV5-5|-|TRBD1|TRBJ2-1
CASSGDRGTSSYNEQLF
TGTGCCAGCAGCGGGGACAGGGGAACAAGCTCCTACAATGAGCAGCTCTTC
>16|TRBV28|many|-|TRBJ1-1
CASSLRSAWADTEAFF
TGTGCCAGCAGTTTGCGGTCCGCCTGGGCGGACACTGAAGCTTTCTTT
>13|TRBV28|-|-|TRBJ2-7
CASRSNRVSEQYF
TGTGCCAGCAGGTCAAACCGGGTATCCGAGCAGTACTTC
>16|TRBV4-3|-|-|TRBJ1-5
CASSQEAGVLNQPQHF
TGCGCCAGCAGCCAAGAGGCAGGGGTCTTAAATCAGCCCCAGCATTTT
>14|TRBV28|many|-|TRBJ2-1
CASSARGPYNEQFF
TGTGCCAGCAGCGCCCGGGGGCCATACAATGAGCAGTTCTTC
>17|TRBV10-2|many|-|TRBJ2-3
CASSESSRLAGTDTQYF
TGCGCCAGCAGTGAGTCGAGTCGGCTAGCAGGCACAGATACGCAGTATTTT
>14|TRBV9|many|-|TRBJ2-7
CASSATRPPYEQYF
TGTGCCAGCAGCGCGACTCGCCCACCATACGAGCAGTACTTC
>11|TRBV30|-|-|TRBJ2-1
CAWSGGDEQFF
TGTGCCTGGAGTGGTGGGGATGAGCAGTTCTTC
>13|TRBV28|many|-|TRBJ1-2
CAISTGGGYGYTF
TGTGCCATCAGCACGGGCGGGGGCTATGGCTACACCTTC
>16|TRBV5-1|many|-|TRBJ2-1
CASSHREPSSGNEQFF
TGCGCCAGCAGCCATCGGGAGCCTAGCTCGGGCAATGAGCAGTTCTTC
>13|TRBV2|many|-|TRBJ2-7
CASNAGLGYEQYF
TGTGCCAGCAATGCGGGACTGGGCTACGAGCAGTACTTC
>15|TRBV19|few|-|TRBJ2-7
CASSMDGAGSYEQYF
TGTGCCAGTAGTATGGATGGGGCGGGATCCTACGAGCAGTACTTC
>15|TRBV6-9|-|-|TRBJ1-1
CASSYAGATAAEASF
TGTGCCAGCAGTTACGCAGGCGCCACCGCCGCTGAAGCTTCCTTT
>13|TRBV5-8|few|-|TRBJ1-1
CASSRVGVPEAFF
TGTGCCAGCAGCCGGGTAGGGGTCCCTGAAGCTTTCTTT
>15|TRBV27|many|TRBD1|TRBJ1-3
CASSSLGTGDNTIYF
TGTGCCAGCAGTTCATTGGGGACAGGGGACAACACCATATATTTT
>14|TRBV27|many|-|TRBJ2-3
CASSLQASTDTQYF
TGTGCCAGCAGTTTACAGGCTAGCACAGATACGCAGTATTTT
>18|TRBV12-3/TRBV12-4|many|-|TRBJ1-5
CASSFIVHNQNSNQPQHF
TGTGCCAGCAGTTTTATTGTACATAACCAGAATAGCAATCAGCCCCAGCATTTT
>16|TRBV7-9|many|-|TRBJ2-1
CAMRGKAGHSYNEQFF
TGTGCCATGCGGGGAAAGGCAGGTCACTCCTACAATGAGCAGTTCTTC
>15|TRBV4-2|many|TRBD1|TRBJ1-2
CASSQGGQGAGGYTF
TGTGCCAGCAGCCAAGGTGGACAGGGGGCAGGTGGCTACACCTTC
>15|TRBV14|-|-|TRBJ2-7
CASSLSGTAAYEQYF
TGTGCCAGCAGCCTATCCGGGACGGCAGCCTACGAGCAGTACTTC
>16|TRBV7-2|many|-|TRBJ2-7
CASSLGPAGLPYEQYF
TGTGCCAGCAGCTTAGGACCAGCGGGCCTTCCCTACGAGCAGTACTTC
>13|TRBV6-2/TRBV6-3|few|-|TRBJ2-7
CASKSGQGVEQYF
TGTGCCAGCAAATCGGGGCAAGGGGTCGAGCAGTACTTC
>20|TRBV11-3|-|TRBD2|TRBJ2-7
CASSLGGLGLAGALSYEQYF
TGTGCCAGCAGCCTAGGTGGGCTGGGGTTAGCGGGAGCGCTATCCTACGAGCAGTACTTC
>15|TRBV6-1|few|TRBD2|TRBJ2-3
CASKGTSAYTDTQYF
TGTGCCAGCAAAGGGACTAGCGCGTACACAGATACGCAGTATTTT
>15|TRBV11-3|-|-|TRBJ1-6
CASSFTDSLNSPLHF
TGTGCCAGCAGCTTTACTGACAGTCTGAATTCACCCCTCCACTTT
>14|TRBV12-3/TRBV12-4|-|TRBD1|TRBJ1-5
CASSMTGGGQPQHF
TGTGCCAGCAGTATGACAGGGGGCGGGCAGCCCCAGCATTTT
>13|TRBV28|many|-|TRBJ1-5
CASSRDNYQPQHF
TGTGCCAGCAGCCGCGACAATTATCAGCCCCAGCATTTT
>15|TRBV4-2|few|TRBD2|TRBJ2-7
CASSQDWSSGTWQYF
TGTGCCAGCAGCCAAGATTGGTCTAGCGGGACGTGGCAGTACTTC
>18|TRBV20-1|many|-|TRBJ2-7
CSARAGDPQQGRSYEQYF
TGCAGTGCTCGTGCGGGAGATCCTCAACAGGGGCGCTCCTACGAGCAGTACTTC
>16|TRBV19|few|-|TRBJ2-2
CASSIVGGGNTGELFF
TGTGCCAGTAGTATCGTGGGTGGTGGTAACACCGGGGAGCTGTTTTTT
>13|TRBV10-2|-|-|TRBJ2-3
CASSEVGRYTQYF
TGCGCCAGCAGTGAGGTTGGGAGATATACGCAGTATTTT
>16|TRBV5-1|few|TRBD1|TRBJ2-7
CASSLGAQGASYEQYF
TGCGCCAGCAGCCTGGGAGCTCAGGGGGCATCCTACGAGCAGTACTTC
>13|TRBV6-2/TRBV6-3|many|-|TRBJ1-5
CASSYLIWEPQHF
TGTGCCAGCAGTTACCTTATTTGGGAGCCCCAGCATTTT
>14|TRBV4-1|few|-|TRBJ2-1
CASSQEPGYNEQFF
TGCGCCAGCAGCCAAGAGCCCGGGTACAATGAGCAGTTCTTC
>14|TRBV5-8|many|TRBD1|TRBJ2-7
CASSPGQDSYEQYF
TGTGCCAGCAGCCCAGGACAGGACTCCTACGAGCAGTACTTC
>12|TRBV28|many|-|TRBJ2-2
CASRENTGELFF
TGTGCCAGCAGGGAAAACACCGGGGAGCTGTTTTTT
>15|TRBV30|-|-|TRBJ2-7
CAWDKPYDTPYEQYF
TGTGCCTGGGACAAGCCATACGACACACCCTACGAGCAGTACTTC
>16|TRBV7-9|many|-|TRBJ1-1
CASSLGYGQLNTEAFF
TGTGCCAGCAGCTTAGGTTATGGGCAGCTGAACACTGAAGCTTTCTTT